The source of this TCR beta chain is a study of T cell repertoires in cytomegalovirus infection. About the study: Public signatures in TCR beta pointed to CMV infection and matching HLA type. Whole-study results and caveats: The study found HLA-C-restricted CMV-specific TCR beta clonotypes dominating the ex vivo response.

TCRdb re-analysed the reads in MiXCR, keeping a single row per CDR3 protein. The sample comprises 400,000 to 550,000 distinct CDR3 sequences, 11% of which are singletons, and roughly a tenth rests with the top ten. Trimming removed 1 base from V and 6 bases from J, with 16 bases in between. The CDR3 runs 15 residues. Germline CDR1 reads SGHVS; CDR2 reads FQNEAQ. This clonotype has a count of ten or more. Its specificity is unknown. Sequencing was carried out using PBMCs. This TCR came from a human donor in good health (CMV status not recorded). Some clones in this sample may be carry-over from other donors' samples. The chain combines TRBV7-8 with TRBJ2-7, with a weak D call TRBD1 (5 bases). CDR3 DNA: TGTGCCAGCAGCTTAGGTCGCCAGGGTTCCCCCGAGCAGTACTTC. Its protein product is CASSLGRQGSPEQYF.